These T cell receptor beta chains were read from a single sample in a study of T cells in localized non-small cell lung cancer. Profiling relied on immunoSEQ multiplex PCR, and the TCRdb table lists in-frame clones only, not all of them. The data show over 4,500 clones, roughly 35% seen once. Sequenced material: lung tumor tissue, taken before any cancer treatment. The receptors shown here come from a male donor aged 60 or over with stage I squamous cell lung carcinoma. The CDR3 runs from the conserved cysteine through the conserved F or W. A D gene is named only where the DNA matches it firmly. The size entry is marked missing in some rows and otherwise reads once, few, many or a size class.

V	J	length	size	D	CDR3	DNA
TRBV11-3	TRBJ2-3	17	few	TRBD2	CASSLGSSGGFTDTQYF	TGTGCCAGCAGCTTAGGGTCTAGCGGGGGGTTCACAGATACGCAGTATTTT
TRBV2	TRBJ2-7	13	.	.	CASSSLGGHEQYF	TGTGCCAGCAGCTCCCTGGGGGGCCACGAGCAGTACTTC
TRBV6-8	TRBJ2-5	13	.	.	CASTPRPAETQYF	TGTGCCAGCACCCCGCGCCCTGCAGAGACCCAGTACTTC
TRBV29-1	TRBJ1-1	14	.	TRBD1	CSVYRGGVNTEAFF	TGCAGCGTGTACAGGGGAGGGGTGAACACTGAAGCTTTCTTT
TRBV18	TRBJ1-2	12	few	.	CASSPPDRGYTF	TGTGCCAGCTCACCACCGGACAGAGGCTACACCTTC
TRBV10-3	TRBJ2-5	14	few	.	CAISESNQGETQYF	TGTGCCATCAGTGAGTCGAACCAAGGAGAGACCCAGTACTTC
TRBV19	TRBJ1-6	13	.	TRBD1	CASSKQGKAPLHF	TGTGCCAGTAGTAAACAGGGGAAGGCACCCCTCCACTTT
TRBV9	TRBJ1-4	13	.	.	CASSTGSGEKLFF	TGTGCCAGCAGCACAGGGAGTGGTGAAAAACTGTTTTTT
TRBV19	TRBJ1-5	12	.	.	CASTLGNQPQHF	TGTGCCAGTACGTTGGGCAATCAGCCCCAGCATTTT
TRBV28	TRBJ1-5	14	few	TRBD1	CASRLTGFNQPQHF	TGTGCCAGCAGACTGACAGGGTTTAATCAGCCCCAGCATTTT
TRBV11-3	TRBJ2-3	15	.	.	CASSFLIGVTDTQYF	TGTGCCAGCAGCTTTTTGATTGGGGTAACAGATACGCAGTATTTT
TRBV2	TRBJ1-6	13	.	TRBD1	CASTGQGLSPLHF	TGTGCCAGCACGGGACAGGGCTTGTCACCCCTCCACTTT
TRBV19	TRBJ2-5	15	few	.	CASSTHRREQETQYF	TGTGCCAGTAGCACCCATCGCAGAGAGCAAGAGACCCAGTACTTC
TRBV9	TRBJ2-5	15	.	.	CASSVAEGLGETQYF	TGTGCCAGCAGCGTAGCTGAGGGACTGGGAGAGACCCAGTACTTC
TRBV30	TRBJ1-1	12	.	.	CAWIYGIAEAFF	TGTGCCTGGATTTATGGGATCGCTGAAGCTTTCTTT
TRBV23-1	TRBJ2-7	15	.	.	CASTWDNSRRREQYF	TGCGCCAGCACCTGGGACAATTCTAGAAGGCGCGAGCAGTACTTC
TRBV7-5	TRBJ2-1	15	.	.	CASSLEAGAYNEQFF	TGTGCCAGCAGCTTAGAAGCGGGGGCATACAATGAGCAGTTCTTC
TRBV7-2	TRBJ1-1	13	few	.	CASSYNPNTEAFF	TGTGCCAGCAGCTATAACCCGAACACTGAAGCTTTCTTT
TRBV12-5	TRBJ1-1	13	.	.	CASGIFRVSEAFF	TGTGCTAGTGGTATCTTCCGGGTCTCTGAAGCTTTCTTT
TRBV19	TRBJ1-2	15	few	.	CASSIPGRRSYGYTF	TGTGCCAGTAGTATCCCAGGAAGGCGGAGCTATGGCTACACCTTC
TRBV6-8	TRBJ2-2	14	few	TRBD2	CASERLAGTGELFF	TGTGCCAGCGAAAGACTAGCGGGCACCGGGGAGCTGTTTTTT
TRBV12-5	TRBJ2-7	12	.	.	CASGLITSYMYF	TGTGCTAGTGGTTTGATAACAAGCTATATGTACTTC
TRBV10-2	TRBJ2-5	14	once	.	CASSDRLAWETQYF	TGCGCCAGCAGTGATCGCCTAGCTTGGGAGACCCAGTACTTC
TRBV6-8	TRBJ1-2	12	.	.	CAGGGSFYGYTF	TGTGCCGGGGGCGGTTCTTTCTATGGCTACACCTTC
TRBV28	TRBJ2-1	15	.	.	CASNLPRGSNYEQFF	TGTGCCAGCAACCTCCCCCGGGGTAGTAACTATGAGCAGTTCTTC
TRBV11-3	TRBJ1-3	15	few	.	CASRTGTNSGNTIYF	TGTGCCAGCAGGACCGGGACAAACTCTGGAAACACCATATATTTT
TRBV2	TRBJ2-7	14	.	.	CASSDRRLPHEQYF	TGTGCCAGCAGTGATCGGAGGCTCCCCCACGAGCAGTACTTC
TRBV5-1	TRBJ2-7	15	.	.	CASSLERPPAYEQYF	TGCGCCAGCAGCTTGGAACGACCACCTGCCTACGAGCAGTACTTC